This is a list of T cell receptor beta chains from one sample in a study of blood T cell repertoires in COVID-19. Generated by immunoSEQ multiplex PCR, the TCRdb table keeps only in-frame clones and is missing some. This sample yields some 320,000 clones, of which roughly 90% are seen a single time; approximately 5.2% belongs to the top ten. Sequencing input: PBMCs or T cells enriched from blood (not recorded which). The receptors originated from a man in his sixties who had recovered from COVID-19. Each CDR3 is given with its conserved first and last residue. The D gene is left open where the match is weak. Clone size is not always given. Where it is, it says once, few, many or a class for expanded clones.

>15|TRBJ1-5|NA|TRBV7-2|NA
TGTGCCAGCAGCTTAGCTGCTGAGGGCAATCAGCCCCAGCATTTT
CASSLAAEGNQPQHF
>15|TRBJ2-1|NA|TRBV25-1|NA
TGTGCCAGCATCCCGTCGGACAGAAAATACAATGAGCAGTTCTTC
CASIPSDRKYNEQFF
>14|TRBJ2-2|NA|TRBV5-1|NA
TGCGCCGGCCAGACATCCCCGGGGACCGGGGAGCTGTTTTTT
CAGQTSPGTGELFF
>14|TRBJ2-5|NA|TRBV4-1|NA
TGCGCCAGCAGCCAACTCACGGCCGCAGGGACCCAGTACTTC
CASSQLTAAGTQYF
>14|TRBJ1-3|NA|TRBV5-1|NA
TGCGCCAGCAGCTTGGATATAGCTGGAAACACCATATATTTT
CASSLDIAGNTIYF
>14|TRBJ1-4|TRBD1|TRBV19|NA
TGTGCCAGTAGTATAGGTACAGGGGATGAAAAACTGTTTTTT
CASSIGTGDEKLFF
>14|TRBJ2-7|NA|TRBV7-9|many
TGTGCCAGCAGCTTAGTGGCAGGGATCCACGAGCAGTACTTC
CASSLVAGIHEQYF
>17|TRBJ2-3|NA|TRBV27|NA
TGTGCCAGCAGTTTTAGAGACTTTTACGCTAGCACAGATACGCAGTATTTT
CASSFRDFYASTDTQYF
>13|TRBJ2-3|NA|TRBV4-2|NA
TGTGCCAGCAGCCAAGAAACGGGGGATACGCAGTATTTT
CASSQETGDTQYF
>15|TRBJ1-1|NA|TRBV18|NA
TGTGCCAGCTCACCGGACAGTCTTATGAACACTGAAGCTTTCTTT
CASSPDSLMNTEAFF
>15|TRBJ1-4|NA|TRBV7-2|NA
TGTGCCAGCAGCCTGACATTTGCTGCTAATGAAAAACTGTTTTTT
CASSLTFAANEKLFF
>15|TRBJ2-7|TRBD2|TRBV11-1|NA
TGTGCCAGCAGCCTGGGACTAGCGGGAGGAGGCGAGCAGTACTTC
CASSLGLAGGGEQYF
>16|TRBJ2-4|TRBD2|TRBV11-2|NA
TGTGCCAGCAGCTTACGAGCGGGGCTAGCCAAAAACATTCAGTACTTC
CASSLRAGLAKNIQYF
>16|TRBJ2-4|TRBD2|TRBV5-1|NA
TGCGCCAGCAGCTTGGTGGCTAGCGGGTCCAAAAACATTCAGTACTTC
CASSLVASGSKNIQYF
>13|TRBJ1-1|NA|TRBV2|NA
TGTGCCAGCATAATGGACAGTTCCACTGAAGCTTTCTTT
CASIMDSSTEAFF
>15|TRBJ2-5|TRBD1|TRBV19|NA
TGTGCCAGTAGTCGTTCAGGGGGCCTTTCTAGGTTCCAGTACTTC
CASSRSGGLSRFQYF
>16|TRBJ2-7|NA|TRBV19|once
TGTGCCAGTAGCCGCCATGGAGGACTGGAATCCTACGAGCAGTACTTC
CASSRHGGLESYEQYF
>13|TRBJ1-1|TRBD1|TRBV6-5|few
TGTGCCAGCAGTTATAAACGGGACAGGGAACCTTTCTTT
CASSYKRDREPFF
>11|TRBJ1-1|NA|TRBV6-5|NA
TGTGCCAGCAGTTATTTAGCTGAAGCTTTCTTT
CASSYLAEAFF
>15|TRBJ2-2|NA|TRBV7-2|NA
TGTGCCAGCAGCTGGGGACATCTAAACACCGGGGAGCTGTTTTTT
CASSWGHLNTGELFF
>14|TRBJ2-7|TRBD1|TRBV19|NA
TGTGCCAGTAGTATTGGGACAGAGAGCGGCGAGCAGTACTTC
CASSIGTESGEQYF
>13|TRBJ1-2|NA|TRBV6-2/TRBV6-3|NA
TGTGCCAGCAGTTCACAGAATGGCTATGGCTACACCTTC
CASSSQNGYGYTF
>13|TRBJ1-2|NA|TRBV19|NA
TGTGCCAGTAGTATGGCAGGGAACTATGGCTACACCTTC
CASSMAGNYGYTF
>16|TRBJ2-1|TRBD1|TRBV6-6|NA
TGTGCCAGCAGTCGACAAAGGACAGGGGTATACAATGAGCAGTTCTTC
CASSRQRTGVYNEQFF
>13|TRBJ2-1|TRBD2|TRBV9|NA
TGTGCCAGCGGACTAGCGGGCCTCAATGAGCAGTTCTTC
CASGLAGLNEQFF
>16|TRBJ1-6|NA|TRBV28|NA
TGTGCCAGCAGCAGCCCCAGAGGCTCCTATAATTCACCCCTCCACTTT
CASSSPRGSYNSPLHF
>13|TRBJ2-1|TRBD1|TRBV29-1|NA
TGCAGCATTGTGTCAGGGGGTGGCGATGAGCAGTTCTTC
CSIVSGGGDEQFF
>13|TRBJ1-2|TRBD1|TRBV9|NA
TGTGCCAGCAGCCTTACAGGGGAGGATGGCTACACCTTC
CASSLTGEDGYTF
>15|TRBJ1-5|NA|TRBV28|NA
TGTGCCAGCAGTTTAAGCCCCCAGGGGTCTCAGCCCCAGCATTTT
CASSLSPQGSQPQHF
>15|TRBJ2-1|TRBD1|TRBV11-2|NA
TGTGCCAGCAGCCATGGGACAGGGGGTACGCATGAGCAGTTCTTC
CASSHGTGGTHEQFF
>17|TRBJ2-1|NA|TRBV7-9|NA
TGTGCCAGCAGCCCGGGCCTGGCGGGCGCGCCCTACAATGAGCAGTTCTTC
CASSPGLAGAPYNEQFF
>14|TRBJ2-1|TRBD2|TRBV5-5|NA
TGTGCCAGTAAACTAGCGGGAGGGTACAATGAGCAGTTCTTC
CASKLAGGYNEQFF
>17|TRBJ2-3|NA|TRBV4-1|NA
TGCGCCAGCAGCCTCACTGGGAACGCGGGATACACAGATACGCAGTATTTT
CASSLTGNAGYTDTQYF
>15|TRBJ2-3|NA|TRBV12-5|NA
TGTGCTAGTGCCACCGGGGTGGGGTTTGGAGATACGCAGTATTTT
CASATGVGFGDTQYF
>15|TRBJ1-1|NA|TRBV9|NA
TGTGCCAGCAGCCTCTTAGGGAGGGGAAACACTGAAGCTTTCTTT
CASSLLGRGNTEAFF
>16|TRBJ1-1|TRBD1|TRBV4-2|NA
TGTGCCAGCAGCCCTCGTACAGGGGGTACGAACACTGAAGCTTTCTTT
CASSPRTGGTNTEAFF
>13|TRBJ2-7|NA|TRBV10-3|once
TGTGCCATCAGTGTCGACAGCCGCTACGAGCAGTACTTC
CAISVDSRYEQYF
>13|TRBJ2-2|NA|TRBV19|NA
TGTGCCAGTCCCGCGAGGAACACCGGGGAGCTGTTTTTT
CASPARNTGELFF
>12|TRBJ1-4|NA|TRBV27|NA
TGTGCCAGCAGTTTTCTAAATGAAAAACTGTTTTTT
CASSFLNEKLFF
>14|TRBJ1-5|NA|TRBV24-1|NA
TGTGCCACCAGTGAGAGACAGGTTAATCAGCCCCAGCATTTT
CATSERQVNQPQHF